This T cell receptor beta chain originates from a study of cytomegalovirus exposure and HLA in healthy donors. CDR1 WSHSY and CDR2 SAAADI come from the germline V gene. CDR3 length: 12 amino acids. V was shortened by 5 bases and J by 8 bases, with 12 bases between the two germline ends. The table came from immunoSEQ multiplex PCR; TCRdb's copy has only in-frame clones and leaves some out. Counted here are over 130,000 clones, roughly 86% occurring once; the ten biggest clones make up just under 9%. This clone was seen only once. The chain couples TRBV10-2 to TRBJ1-1; no clear D. The specimen sequenced was PBMCs. The sequence was collected from a man younger than 35 in good health and CMV-seropositive. CDR3 coding DNA: TGCGCCAGCAGTCCGCGGGAGGGAGAAGCTTTCTTT. The encoded protein is CASSPREGEAFF.